This T cell receptor (beta chain) is drawn from a study of CD8+ T cells in alopecia areata. The study, taken as a whole, reports: Relative to mice, TCR sharing across patients was less clear, a difference possibly HLA-related.

A remark on this clone: As yet, its antigen is unknown.

Extraction and reverse transcription of RNA yielded cDNA as the sequencing template. Assay used: immunoSEQ multiplex PCR; TCRdb lists only in-frame clones, some missing. The sample lists over 100,000 clones; approximately 49% were seen once. Lesional scalp punch biopsies and peripheral blood were collected from alopecia areata patients. CDR1 is MNHEY and CDR2 is SVGAGI in the germline V gene. V lost 2 bases to trimming and J lost 4 bases, with 12 bases between them. This CDR3 comprises 14 residues. This material consisted of CD8+ T cells sorted from blood, taken at week 0. The clonotype was recovered from a human donor with alopecia areata. The chain recombines TRBV6-5 with TRBJ2-7; a weak D match, TRBD1 (6 bases). Here the CDR3 DNA reads TGTGCCAGCAGTTACGGGGCCAGGGGTTACGAGCAGTACTTC. Amino acids: CASSYGARGYEQYF.